What follows is one T cell receptor beta chain and its context. TCRdb's table, derived via immunoSEQ multiplex PCR, lists solely in-frame clones and lacks some. The repertoire holds roughly 330,000 clones, with roughly 88% as singletons. CDR3 size: 16 residues. Germline assignment: CDR1 KGHDR and CDR2 SFDVKD. V dropped 2 bases and J dropped 4; count of bases not matched to a gene: 6. These data belong to a study of blood T cell repertoires in COVID-19. Study overall: Specimens from acute and convalescent COVID-19 originated in the United States, Italy and Spain.

The chain is built from TRBV24-1 and TRBJ2-3; 9 bases are shared with TRBD2. The clonotype originates from a man younger than 40 who had recovered from COVID-19. Sequenced sample: PBMCs or T cells enriched from blood (not recorded which). CDR3 nucleotides: TGTGCCACCAGTGATTCCGGCGGGGGGGTGGCAGATACGCAGTATTTT. Protein: CATSDSGGGVADTQYF.